These 14 T cell receptor beta chains came from one sample sequenced in a study of cytomegalovirus exposure and HLA in healthy donors listed by TCRdb under 2017. The library came from the immunoSEQ multiplex PCR assay. The multiplex PCR relied on a mix of 60 forward primers for TCR Vbeta segments and 13 reverse primers for TCR Jbeta segments. TCRdb stores this immuneACCESS table with in-frame sequences only. Part of the clones is absent; in the studies checked, under half of the shortfall reflects unresolved V genes, and no reason is known for the rest. The sample contains 100,000 to 150,000 clones, about a sixth of them found a single time. The top ten clonotypes cover approximately 2.9% of the sample. The sequenced material came from PBMCs. The origin of the receptors is a female donor in good health and CMV-seropositive.

This CDR3 reads CASSLNNGRDVEAFF. CDR3 nucleotides: TGCGCCAGCAGCTTGAACAACGGCAGGGATGTTGAAGCTTTCTTT. This rearrangement joins TRBV5-1 to TRBJ1-1, with D possibly TRBD1 on 5 matching bases. Germline V lookup: CDR1 SGHRS, CDR2 YFSETQ. There are 15 residues in the CDR3. The germline V and J ends were trimmed by 1 base and 7 bases, with 17 bases remaining between them.

This clone was detected a few times. In DNA form, the CDR3 reads TGTGCCTCACCGACTAGCGGGGTTAGCACAGATACGCAGTATTTT. Encoded protein: CASPTSGVSTDTQYF. This rearrangement joins TRBV7-2 to TRBJ2-3; 11 bases align to TRBD2. The germline gives CDR1 SGHTA, CDR2 FQGNSA. Germline trimming cut 11 bases from V and 0 bases from J; bases unmatched to any gene: 7. The CDR3 extends over 15 amino acids.

The chain combines TRBV11-3 with TRBJ2-2; the D is unclear. Per the germline V gene, CDR1 is SGHNT and CDR2 is YENEEA. The CDR3 spans 16 residues. Trimming took off 6 bases at V and 6 bases at J, with 20 bases between the two ends. In DNA, the CDR3 is TGTGCCAGCAGTTATAGCCCATTCTTTGTCCCCGGGGAGCTGTTTTTT. The encoded protein is CASSYSPFFVPGELFF.

The chain combines TRBV2 with TRBJ2-1, with 8 positions matching TRBD2. V was pared by 7 bases and J by 7 bases, with 9 bases of the junction left unmatched. Germline-derived CDR1 and CDR2 are SNHLY and FYNNEI. This CDR3 has 14 amino acids. The CDR3 region has the DNA TGTGCCAGCACCGGGAGCGGGAGATGGAATGAGCAGTTCTTC. This encodes CASTGSGRWNEQFF.

The chain links TRBV9 to TRBJ2-2, with TRBD2 identical over 11 bases. Germline-derived CDR1 and CDR2 are SGDLS and YYNGEE. V lost 4 bases to trimming and J lost 5 bases; unmatched junction nucleotides: 13. CDR3 length: 18 amino acids. CDR3 in amino acids: CASSPRGGTSGKTGELFF. The CDR3 DNA reads as TGTGCCAGCAGCCCAAGGGGGGGGACTAGCGGAAAAACCGGGGAGCTGTTTTTT. The whole variable domain, remainder taken from reference TRBV9 and TRBJ2-2, is DSGVTQTPKHLITATGQRVTLRCSPRSGDLSVYWYQQSLDQGLQFLIQYYNGEERAKGNILERFSAQQFPDLHSELNLSSLELGDSALYFCASSPRGGTSGKTGELFFGEGSRLTVL.

This clone appeared a few times. The chain has TRBV5-1 and TRBJ2-7; 7 positions match TRBD1. CDR3 length: 14 residues. Germline values: CDR1 SGHRS, CDR2 YFSETQ. Trimming removed 3 bases from V and 7 bases from J; junction bases left unmatched: 10. CDR3 in DNA: TGCGCCAGCAGCTATCCAGGGGGATCGTGGGAGCAGTACTTC. Translated: CASSYPGGSWEQYF.

CDR3 sequence: CASSLVGTGVSGDEQYF. CDR3 in DNA: TGCGCCAGCAGCTTGGTGGGGACAGGGGTCAGCGGAGACGAGCAGTACTTC. The chain links TRBV5-1 to TRBJ2-7; 10 bases align to TRBD1. The junction had 11 bases not matched to a gene; V was cut back by 0 bases and J by 5 bases. The CDR3 covers 17 residues. In germline, CDR1 is SGHRS, CDR2 YFSETQ.

V is TRBV15 and J is TRBJ2-7; 9 nucleotides agree with TRBD1. There are 16 residues in the CDR3. From germline, CDR1 is LNHNV and CDR2 YYDKDF (reference sequence). V was clipped by 0 bases and J by 9 bases; unmatched bases: 12. CDR3 coding DNA: TGTGCCACCAGCAGAGATGGGCCTCGGACAGGGGAAGGGCAGTACTTC. This translates into CATSRDGPRTGEGQYF.

This clone has only a few counts. The gene calls are TRBV5-6 and TRBJ1-2; TRBD1 matches 7 bases. V lost 4 bases, J lost 7 bases, and 10 bases stayed unmatched. There are 14 residues in the CDR3. Germline V gene data show CDR1 as SGHDT and CDR2 as YYEEEE. The CDR3 sequence is CASSLGQFFSGYTF. In nucleotides, the CDR3 is TGTGCCAGCAGCCTGGGACAGTTTTTTTCTGGCTACACCTTC.

The table lists this clone with a few counts. The rearrangement joins TRBV30 to TRBJ2-2; D call uncertain. Trimming pared 0 bases from V and 1 base from J, leaving 6 bases between. CDR3 length: 14 amino acids. Germline CDR1 is GTSNPN and CDR2 is SVGIG (reference sequence). The CDR3 here is CAWSVAGNTGELFF. In DNA form, the CDR3 reads TGTGCCTGGAGTGTGGCAGGGAACACCGGGGAGCTGTTTTTT.

This clone has just a few counts. V usage is TRBV5-1 and J usage is TRBJ2-7; 7 nucleotides align to TRBD1. With 4 bases clipped from V and 4 bases from J, the junction kept 8 bases outside the gene matches. CDR3 length: 14 residues. Germline CDR1 and CDR2: SGHRS and YFSETQ. CDR3 DNA sequence: TGCGCCAGCAGCGACCGGGACAGAACATACGAGCAGTACTTC. Translating gives CASSDRDRTYEQYF. Full variable domain (rest looked up from reference TRBV5-1 and TRBJ2-7): KAGVTQTPRYLIKTRGQQVTLSCSPISGHRSVSWYQQTPGQGLQFLFEYFSETQRNKGNFPGRFSGRQFSNSRSEMNVSTLELGDSALYLCASSDRDRTYEQYFGPGTRLTVT.

This sequence joins TRBV7-2 and TRBJ1-6; the D is unclear. In germline, CDR1 is SGHTA, CDR2 FQGNSA. CDR3 length equals 18 residues. Trimming left V 2 bases short and J 5 bases short, with 19 bases between. This chain's CDR3 is CASSLYGVGLIDNSPLHF. DNA of the CDR3: TGTGCCAGCAGCTTATACGGGGTAGGACTGATCGATAATTCACCCCTCCACTTT.

This clone was observed a handful of times. The chain has TRBV18 and TRBJ1-2; 8 bases are shared with TRBD1. J gave up 4 bases and V 2 bases, and 9 bases lay outside the gene matches. Germline lookup yields CDR1 KGHSH and CDR2 LQKENI. The CDR3 sequence is 16 residues long. This chain's CDR3 is CASSPNRQGASYGYTF. CDR3 DNA: TGTGCCAGCTCACCAAATCGCCAGGGGGCAAGCTATGGCTACACCTTC.

This clone was counted a few times. The chain carries TRBV28 and TRBJ1-6, with TRBD1 as a possible D gene (6 bases). CDR1 and CDR2 from the germline V gene are MDHEN and SYDVKM. V gave up 6 bases and J gave up 9 bases, with 18 bases separating them. The CDR3 runs 15 residues. CDR3 sequence: CASSRGRGLGSPLHF. DNA for the CDR3: TGTGCCAGCAGCAGGGGTAGAGGTTTAGGTTCACCCCTCCACTTT.